This TCR beta chain was profiled in a study of T cells in Graves' hyperthyroidism and ophthalmopathy. This clonotype came up many times. RNA transcripts yielded amplified TCR beta CDR3 regions. First-round RT-PCR targeting the TCR CDR3 was performed with the HTBI primer set. Each CDR3 protein is one row after TCRdb ran MiXCR on the multiplex PCR reads. The sample lists about 300,000 distinct CDR3 sequences, approximately 16% seen once, with around a third in the top ten. V lost 6 bases and J 8 bases, leaving 14 bases between the germline ends. The CDR3 runs 14 residues. Germline values: CDR1 SNHLY, CDR2 FYNNEI.

The rearrangement joins TRBV2 to TRBJ1-6; the D is unclear. Sequencing was done on a sample of blood. The origin of this receptor is a man aged 25 to 40 with Graves' hyperthyroidism. DNA for the CDR3: TGTGCCAGCAGACTCACCGCCGGGGATTCACCCCTCCACTTT. The encoded protein is CASRLTAGDSPLHF.